A single sample gave rise to the 18 T cell receptor beta chains below, sequenced in a study of shared clonotypes between healthy human individuals (dated by TCRdb to 2019 to 2021). Library creation used the immunoSEQ multiplex PCR assay. TCRdb holds this immuneACCESS table with in-frame rearrangements only. Some clones are missing; in checked studies, unresolved V genes explain under half, and the rest has no known cause. This sample holds 1 million to 1.3 million clones; 78% were observed only once. The ten largest clones capture 0.55% to 0.7% of the sample. Sequenced sample: memory CD4+ T cells from PBMCs. The sample's cell subset or site, from its label and the paper: CD45RA-negative fraction. These TCRs come from a young man in good health. Some clones in this sample may be carry-over from other donors' samples.

This chain joins TRBV28 and TRBJ2-1; D unclear. Germline V lookup: CDR1 MDHEN, CDR2 SYDVKM. Trimming pared 6 bases from V and 12 bases from J, leaving 15 bases between. The CDR3 consists of 12 residues. DNA of the CDR3: TGTGCCAGCAGGGCGGTGAGTGCCGGGCAGTTCTTC. This translates into CASRAVSAGQFF.

The J gene is TRBJ2-7, the V gene TRBV6-6; D gene uncertain. The length of the CDR3 is 16 residues. Germline CDR1 MNHNY, CDR2 SVGAGI (reference sequence). V shed 0 bases and J shed 6 bases, with 18 bases lying between them. The CDR3, as DNA: TGTGCCAGCAGTTACTCGACACTGGCGGAAGTCCGCGAGCAGTACTTC. This translates into CASSYSTLAEVREQYF.

About this clone: With only one base between it and a far larger clone, this is likely a read error. Within the sample, other DNA sequences also encode this same CDR3. The chain has TRBV29-1 and TRBJ1-1; weak D call: TRBD1 (6 bases). Germline lookup yields CDR1 SQVTM and CDR2 ANQGSEA. The CDR3 has 14 residues. CDR3 nucleotide sequence: TGTAGCGCTGATGGGGGGCGAGGGAACACTGAAGCTTTCTTT. Translating it yields CSADGGRGNTEAFF.

The V gene is TRBV5-8, the J gene TRBJ2-7, with 7 bases fitting TRBD1. V shed 6 bases, J shed 2 bases, and the junction held 2 bases outside the gene matches. This CDR3 is built from 12 residues. Germline values: CDR1 SGHTS, CDR2 YDEGEE. This chain's CDR3 is CASTGQTYEQYF. CDR3 DNA sequence: TGTGCCAGCACGGGACAGACCTACGAGCAGTACTTC.

As regards this clone: Given a far larger clone just one base away, this is likely a sequencing read error. The same CDR3 can be traced to other DNA sequences in this sample. The chain is built from TRBV29-1 and TRBJ1-1; D is uncertain. The CDR3 is 15 residues long. Germline V gene data show CDR1 as SQVTM and CDR2 as ANQGSEA. The CDR3: CSGSPGWGMNTEAFF. The DNA of the CDR3 is TGCAGCGGGTCCCCGGGGTGGGGAATGAACACTGAGGCTTTCTTT.

V is TRBV21-1 and J is TRBJ2-1; whether TRBD2, the table's D call, matches the DNA was not checked. TRBV21-1 is a recognized pseudogene. This CDR3 comprises 15 residues. The CDR3 DNA follows: TGTGCCAGCAGCAAAATGGGTACTAGTGGGGATGAGCAGTTCTTC. It specifies CASSKMGTSGDEQFF.

The V gene is TRBV4-2, the J gene TRBJ1-1; 9 bases agree with TRBD1. CDR1 is LGHNA, CDR2 YNFKEQ, per germline. This CDR3 region has 17 residues. V was pared by 4 bases and J by 3 bases, with 12 bases of the junction left unmatched. CDR3 nucleotide sequence: TGTGCCAGCAGCCGTCAACAGGGGGCAGGGCGGTACACTGAAGCTTTCTTT. Encoded protein: CASSRQQGAGRYTEAFF.

This clone turned up a few times. This rearrangement joins TRBV5-4 to TRBJ2-7; possible D gene TRBD2, 6 bases. The CDR3 loop spans 14 amino acids. Trimming left V 0 bases short and J 5 bases short, with 12 bases between. Per germline, CDR1 SGHNT and CDR2 YYREEE (reference sequence). CDR3 protein: CASSLAWEDHEQYF. CDR3 bases: TGTGCCAGCAGCTTGGCGTGGGAGGACCACGAGCAGTACTTC.

The chain links TRBV7-6 to TRBJ2-3; 9 bases match TRBD1. The V segment lost 5 bases and the J segment 5 bases; nucleotides outside the gene matches: 5. Germline lookup yields CDR1 SGHVS and CDR2 FNYEAQ. The CDR3 covers 14 residues. The CDR3 protein is CASSLGQGLDTQYF. The CDR3 region has the DNA TGTGCCAGCAGCCTGGGACAGGGACTAGATACGCAGTATTTT.

This clone was picked up one time. J is TRBJ1-2 and V is TRBV28; the D gene is possibly TRBD1 (5 bases). V was cut by 3 bases and J by 4 bases, with 15 bases left in between. The CDR3 sequence is 15 residues long. Germline V CDR1 and CDR2: MDHEN, SYDVKM. The DNA for the CDR3 is TGTGCCAGCAGTTTTCGCGGCAGGGCGGTCTATGGCTACACCTTC. Its protein is CASSFRGRAVYGYTF.

The chain uses TRBV28 and TRBJ2-7; D assignment may be TRBD1 or TRBD2 (5 bases each). The V gene lost 5 bases and the J gene lost 3 bases, with 17 bases spanning the gap. From germline, CDR1 is MDHEN and CDR2 SYDVKM. The CDR3 loop spans 15 amino acids. The CDR3 here is CASSPQGRINYEQYF. CDR3 bases: TGTGCCAGCAGTCCCCAGGGACGGATAAACTACGAGCAGTACTTC.

The chain employs TRBV7-2 and TRBJ1-2, with D tentatively TRBD1 (6 bases). V was shortened by 3 bases and J by 0 bases, with 11 bases between the two germline ends. CDR3 length: 15 amino acids. Per the germline V gene, CDR1 is SGHTA and CDR2 is FQGNSA. CDR3 sequence reads: CASSFDRNANYGYTF. The CDR3 nucleotides are TGTGCCAGCAGCTTTGACAGGAACGCTAACTATGGCTACACCTTC.

This chain joins TRBV18 and TRBJ2-2; 13 bases are shared with TRBD2. Germline V lookup: CDR1 KGHSH, CDR2 LQKENI. The V and J ends lost 4 bases and 6 bases, in that order; junction bases with no gene match: 5. The CDR3 totals 16 residues. CDR3 DNA sequence: TGTGCCAGCTCACTTGGACTAGCGGGAGTGGCCGGGGAGCTGTTTTTT. It codes for CASSLGLAGVAGELFF.

The chain joins TRBV7-2 to TRBJ1-2; 9 bases agree with TRBD1. J was trimmed by 3 bases and V by 5 bases; bases with no gene match: 4. Germline assignment: CDR1 SGHTA and CDR2 FQGNSA. The CDR3 is 14 amino acids. The chain's CDR3 is CASSEGQGYYGYTF. Here the CDR3 DNA reads TGTGCCAGCAGCGAAGGACAGGGGTACTATGGCTACACCTTC. Filled out from reference TRBV7-2 and TRBJ1-2, the complete variable domain reads GAGVSQSPSNKVTEKGKDVELRCDPISGHTALYWYRQSLGQGLEFLIYFQGNSAPDKSGLPSDRFSAERTGGSVSTLTIQRTQQEDSAVYLCASSEGQGYYGYTFGSGTRLTVV.

The genes are TRBV2 and TRBJ1-4; no clear D gene. Trimming took off 5 bases at V and 0 bases at J, with 4 bases between the two ends. Germline V CDR1 and CDR2: SNHLY, FYNNEI. The CDR3 has 13 residues. The CDR3 region has the DNA TGTGCCAGCAGTAGGGCAACTAATGAAAAACTGTTTTTT. Translated: CASSRATNEKLFF.

The gene calls are TRBV18 and TRBJ1-5; D remains ambiguous. This CDR3 is 14 amino acids long. The V end was cut by 4 bases, the J end by 2 bases, with 9 bases between. CDR1 is KGHSH, CDR2 LQKENI, per germline. CDR3 loop: CASSRWTGNQPQHF. The CDR3 region has the DNA TGTGCCAGCTCACGTTGGACCGGCAATCAGCCCCAGCATTTT.

Concerning this clone: A much larger clone lies a single base off, so this may be a read error. The chain uses TRBV6-5 and TRBJ2-7; 7 bases align to TRBD2. The germline CDR1 and CDR2 sequences are MNHEY and SVGAGI. This CDR3 region has 15 residues. J was trimmed by 6 bases and V by 7 bases; bases with no gene match: 15. The CDR3 sequence is CASKAPGTNSLEQYF. CDR3 in DNA: TGTGCCAGCAAAGCCCCCGGGACTAACTCTCTCGAGCAGTACTTC.

A word on this clone: The sample has other DNA sequences that encode this CDR3 too. The chain links TRBV11-3 to TRBJ2-1, with unresolved D. CDR1 and CDR2 (germline): SGHNT, YENEEA. The ends were cut back, 1 base at V and 6 bases at J, with 4 bases in the middle. The CDR3 is 12 residues long. The CDR3 DNA is TGTGCCAGCAGCTTAGTGGGCAATGAGCAGTTCTTC. This codes for CASSLVGNEQFF.